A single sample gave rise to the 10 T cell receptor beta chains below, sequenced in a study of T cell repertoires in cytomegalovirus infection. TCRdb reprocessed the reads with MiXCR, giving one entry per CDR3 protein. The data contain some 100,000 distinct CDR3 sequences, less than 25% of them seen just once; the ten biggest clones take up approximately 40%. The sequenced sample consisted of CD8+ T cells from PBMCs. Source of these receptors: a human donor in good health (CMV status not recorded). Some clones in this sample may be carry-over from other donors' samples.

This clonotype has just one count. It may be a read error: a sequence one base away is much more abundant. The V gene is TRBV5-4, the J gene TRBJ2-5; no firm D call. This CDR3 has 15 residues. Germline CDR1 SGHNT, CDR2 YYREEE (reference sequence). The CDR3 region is CTSSLAGRIQETQYF. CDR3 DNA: TGTACCAGCAGCTTGGCCGGGCGGATCCAAGAGACCCAGTACTTC.

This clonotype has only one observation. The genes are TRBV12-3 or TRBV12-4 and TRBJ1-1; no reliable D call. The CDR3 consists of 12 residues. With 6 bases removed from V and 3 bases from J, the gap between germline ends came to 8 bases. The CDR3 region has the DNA TGTGCCAGCAGGACGAAGCACACTGAAGCTTTCTTT. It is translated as CASRTKHTEAFF.

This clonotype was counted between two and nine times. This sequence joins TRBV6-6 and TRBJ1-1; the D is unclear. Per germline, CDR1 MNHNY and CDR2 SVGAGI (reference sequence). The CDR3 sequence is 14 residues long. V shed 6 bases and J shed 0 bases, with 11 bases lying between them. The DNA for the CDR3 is TGTGCCAGCAGCCCGGACGGTATGAACACTGAAGCTTTCTTT. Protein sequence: CASSPDGMNTEAFF.

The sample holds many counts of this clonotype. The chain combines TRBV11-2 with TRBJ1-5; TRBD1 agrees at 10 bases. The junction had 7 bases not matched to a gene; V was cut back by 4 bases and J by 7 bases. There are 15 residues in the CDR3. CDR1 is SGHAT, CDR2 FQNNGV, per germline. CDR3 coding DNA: TGTGCCAGCAGCTCAGGGACAGGGGACACACAGCCCCAGCATTTT. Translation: CASSSGTGDTQPQHF.

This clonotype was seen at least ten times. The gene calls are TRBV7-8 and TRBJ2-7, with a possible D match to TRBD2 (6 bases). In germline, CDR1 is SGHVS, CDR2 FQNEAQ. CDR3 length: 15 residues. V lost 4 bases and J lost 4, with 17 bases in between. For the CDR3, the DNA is TGTGCCAGCAGCTCCCCGGGACTCATCTCGTACGAGCAGTACTTC. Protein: CASSSPGLISYEQYF.

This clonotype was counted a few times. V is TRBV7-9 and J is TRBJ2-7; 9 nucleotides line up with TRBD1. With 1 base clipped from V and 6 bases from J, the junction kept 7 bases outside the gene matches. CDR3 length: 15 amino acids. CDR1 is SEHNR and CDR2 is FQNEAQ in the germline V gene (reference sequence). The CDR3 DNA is TGTGCCAGCAGCTTAGAAGGGACAGGGCGTCCCGAGCAGTACTTC. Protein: CASSLEGTGRPEQYF.

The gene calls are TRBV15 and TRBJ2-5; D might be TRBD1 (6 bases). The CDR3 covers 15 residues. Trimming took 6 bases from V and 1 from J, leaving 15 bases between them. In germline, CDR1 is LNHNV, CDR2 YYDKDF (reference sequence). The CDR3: CATRPNDRIQETQYF. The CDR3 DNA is TGTGCCACCAGACCGAACGACAGGATCCAAGAGACCCAGTACTTC. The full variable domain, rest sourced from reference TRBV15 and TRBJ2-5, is DAMVIQNPRYQVTQFGKPVTLSCSQTLNHNVMYWYQQKSSQAPKLLFHYYDKDFNNEADTPDNFQSRRPNTSFCFLDIRSPGLGDTAMYLCATRPNDRIQETQYFGPGTRLLVL.

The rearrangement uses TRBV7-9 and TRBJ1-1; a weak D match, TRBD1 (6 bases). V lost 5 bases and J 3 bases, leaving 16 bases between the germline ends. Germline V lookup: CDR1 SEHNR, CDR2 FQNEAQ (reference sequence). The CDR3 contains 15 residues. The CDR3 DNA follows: TGTGCCAGCAGCCCAAAACAGGGTCCGGACACTGAAGCTTTCTTT. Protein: CASSPKQGPDTEAFF.

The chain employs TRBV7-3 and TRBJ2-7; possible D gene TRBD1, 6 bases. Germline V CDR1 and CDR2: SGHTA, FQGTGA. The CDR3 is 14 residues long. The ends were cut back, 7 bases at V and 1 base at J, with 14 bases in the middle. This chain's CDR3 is CASKQGSDSYEQYF. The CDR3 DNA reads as TGTGCCAGCAAACAGGGCTCGGATTCCTACGAGCAGTACTTC.

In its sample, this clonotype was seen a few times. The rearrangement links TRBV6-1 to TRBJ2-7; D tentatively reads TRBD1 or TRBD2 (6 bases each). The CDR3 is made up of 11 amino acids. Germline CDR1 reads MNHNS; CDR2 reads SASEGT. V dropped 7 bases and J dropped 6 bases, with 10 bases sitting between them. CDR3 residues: CASTEGGEQYF. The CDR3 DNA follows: TGTGCCAGCACCGAGGGGGGCGAGCAGTACTTC.